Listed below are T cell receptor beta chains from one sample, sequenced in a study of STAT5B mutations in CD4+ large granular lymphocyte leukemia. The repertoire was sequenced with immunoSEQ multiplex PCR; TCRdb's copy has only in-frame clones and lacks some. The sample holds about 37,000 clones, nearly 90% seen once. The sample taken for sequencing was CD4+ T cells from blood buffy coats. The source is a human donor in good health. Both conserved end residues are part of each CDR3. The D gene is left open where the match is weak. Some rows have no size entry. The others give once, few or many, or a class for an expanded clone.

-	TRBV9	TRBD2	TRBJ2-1	CASSVRSSGESYNEQFF	TGTGCCAGCAGCGTACGGTCTAGCGGGGAATCTTACAATGAGCAGTTCTTC
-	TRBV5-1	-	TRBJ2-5	CASSPTQETQYF	TGCGCCAGCAGCCCGACACAAGAGACCCAGTACTTC
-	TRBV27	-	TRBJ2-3	CASSLGGGLLLRTDTQYF	TGTGCCAGCAGTTTAGGAGGGGGCCTTCTCCTACGGACAGATACGCAGTATTTT
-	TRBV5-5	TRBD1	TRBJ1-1	CASRGTRGRGPAEAFF	TGTGCCAGCAGAGGTACCAGGGGGCGCGGCCCGGCTGAAGCTTTCTTT
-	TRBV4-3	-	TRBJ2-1	CASSQDSTSSYNEQFF	TGCGCCAGCAGCCAAGACTCGACCAGCTCCTACAATGAGCAGTTCTTC
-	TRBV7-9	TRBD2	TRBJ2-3	CASSLTSGRDTQYF	TGTGCCAGCAGCTTAACTAGCGGGAGGGATACGCAGTATTTT
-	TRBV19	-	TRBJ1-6	CASTIGSNSPLHF	TGTGCCAGCACTATCGGTAGTAATTCACCCCTCCACTTT
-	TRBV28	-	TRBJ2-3	CASSPGGANADTQYF	TGTGCCAGCAGCCCCGGAGGGGCCAACGCAGATACGCAGTATTTT
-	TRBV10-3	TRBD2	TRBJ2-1	CATIRTSGSYNEQFF	TGTGCCACGATACGGACTAGCGGTTCCTACAATGAGCAGTTCTTC
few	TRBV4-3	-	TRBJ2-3	CASSQDGGSDTQYF	TGCGCCAGCAGCCAAGATGGCGGGTCAGATACGCAGTATTTT
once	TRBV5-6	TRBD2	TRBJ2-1	CASSVFTPGLAGGNEQFF	TGTGCCAGCAGCGTATTTACCCCGGGACTAGCGGGAGGTAATGAGCAGTTCTTC
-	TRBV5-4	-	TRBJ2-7	CASSIGPDSYEQYF	TGTGCCAGCAGCATAGGACCCGACTCCTACGAGCAGTACTTC
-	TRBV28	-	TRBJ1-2	CASSRPPDYGYTF	TGTGCCAGCAGTCGACCCCCTGACTATGGCTACACCTTC
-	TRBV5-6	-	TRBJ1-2	CASSLARELDYGYTF	TGTGCCAGCAGCTTGGCCCGGGAATTGGACTATGGCTACACCTTC
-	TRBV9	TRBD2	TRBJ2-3	CASSVGGLASNTQYF	TGTGCCAGCAGCGTAGGAGGACTAGCATCAAATACGCAGTATTTT
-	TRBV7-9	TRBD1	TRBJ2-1	CASSSGQGANEQFF	TGTGCCAGCAGCTCGGGACAGGGGGCTAATGAGCAGTTCTTC
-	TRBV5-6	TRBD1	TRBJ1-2	CASSQYRGGYTF	TGTGCCAGCAGCCAGTACAGGGGCGGCTACACCTTC
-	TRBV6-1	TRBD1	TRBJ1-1	CASTQGDRIEAFF	TGTGCCAGCACTCAGGGGGACAGGATTGAAGCTTTCTTT
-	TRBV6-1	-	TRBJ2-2	CASSVMGRELFF	TGTGCCAGCAGTGTAATGGGCCGGGAGCTGTTTTTT
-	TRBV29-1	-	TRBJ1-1	CSVEPTRGRLNTEAFF	TGCAGCGTTGAACCCACTCGGGGCCGACTGAACACTGAAGCTTTCTTT
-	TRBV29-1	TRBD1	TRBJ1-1	CSVEEGGTLNTEAFF	TGCAGCGTTGAAGAAGGGGGCACCCTGAACACTGAAGCTTTCTTT
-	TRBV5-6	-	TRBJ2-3	CASSPGLFTDTQYF	TGTGCCAGCAGCCCGGGACTTTTCACAGATACGCAGTATTTT
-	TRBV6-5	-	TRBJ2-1	CASRYGLLAHNEQFF	TGTGCCAGCAGATATGGGTTGTTGGCGCACAATGAGCAGTTCTTC
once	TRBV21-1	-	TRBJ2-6	CASWGQGRHAGANVLTF	TGTGCCTCTTGGGGACAGGGAAGGCACGCTGGGGCCAACGTCCTGACTTTC
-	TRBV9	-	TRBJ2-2	CASTRDSRPTGELFF	TGTGCCAGCACCCGAGATAGCCGGCCCACCGGGGAGCTGTTTTTT
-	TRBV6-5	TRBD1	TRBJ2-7	CASSYSGQGIYEQYF	TGTGCCAGCAGTTACTCGGGACAGGGCATCTACGAGCAGTACTTC
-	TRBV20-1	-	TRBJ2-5	CSVGGKYF	TGCAGTGTAGGGGGAAAGTACTTC
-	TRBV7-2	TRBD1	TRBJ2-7	CASSQLQGGSDEQYF	TGTGCCAGCAGCCAATTACAGGGGGGATCGGACGAGCAGTACTTC
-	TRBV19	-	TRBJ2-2	CASSIGLGGTGELFF	TGTGCCAGTAGTATTGGTCTGGGGGGCACCGGGGAGCTGTTTTTT
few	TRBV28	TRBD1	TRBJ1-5	CASSWGQRGNQPQHF	TGTGCCAGCAGTTGGGGACAGCGGGGCAATCAGCCCCAGCATTTT
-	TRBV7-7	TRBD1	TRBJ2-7	CASSPGQGAFDEQYF	TGTGCTAGCAGTCCAGGACAGGGGGCATTCGACGAGCAGTACTTC
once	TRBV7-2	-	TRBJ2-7	CASSLDPGFYEQYF	TGTGCCAGCAGCTTAGATCCAGGGTTCTACGAGCAGTACTTC
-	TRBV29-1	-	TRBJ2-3	CSVGVRGSTDTQYF	TGCAGCGTTGGAGTGCGGGGTAGCACAGATACGCAGTATTTT
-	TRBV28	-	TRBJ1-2	CASSLYNGGYTF	TGTGCCAGCAGTCTCTATAATGGGGGCTACACCTTC
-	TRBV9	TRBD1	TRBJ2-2	CASSPRQGRTGELFF	TGTGCCAGCAGCCCCCGACAGGGTCGGACCGGGGAGCTGTTTTTT
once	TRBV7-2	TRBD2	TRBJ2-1	CASSFLLTSGRGDEQFF	TGTGCCAGCAGCTTCCTGCTCACTAGCGGGAGAGGTGATGAGCAGTTCTTC
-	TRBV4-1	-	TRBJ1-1	CASSQEAWTEAFF	TGCGCCAGCAGCCAAGAGGCCTGGACAGAAGCTTTCTTT
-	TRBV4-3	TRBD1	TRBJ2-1	CASSTRTGDNEQFF	TGCGCCAGCAGCACCCGGACAGGGGACAATGAGCAGTTCTTC
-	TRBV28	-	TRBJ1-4	CASSLGGGPSNEKLFF	TGTGCCAGCAGTTTAGGGGGGGGGCCGTCTAATGAAAAACTGTTTTTT
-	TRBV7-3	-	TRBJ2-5	CASSRGGQETQYF	TGTGCCAGCAGCCGGGGCGGTCAAGAGACCCAGTACTTC
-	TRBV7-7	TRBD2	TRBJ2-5	CASSPSTSGRGGETQYF	TGTGCCAGCAGCCCGTCGACTAGCGGGAGGGGTGGAGAGACCCAGTACTTC